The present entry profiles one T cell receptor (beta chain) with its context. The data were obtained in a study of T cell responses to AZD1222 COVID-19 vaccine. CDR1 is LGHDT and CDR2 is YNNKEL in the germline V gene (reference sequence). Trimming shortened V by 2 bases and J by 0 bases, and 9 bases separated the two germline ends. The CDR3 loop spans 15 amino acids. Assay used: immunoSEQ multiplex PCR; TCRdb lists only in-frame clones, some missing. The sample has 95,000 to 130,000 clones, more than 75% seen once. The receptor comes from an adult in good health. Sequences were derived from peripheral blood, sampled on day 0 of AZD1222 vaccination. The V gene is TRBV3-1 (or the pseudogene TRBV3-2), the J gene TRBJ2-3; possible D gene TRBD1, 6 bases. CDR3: CASSQTGQSTDTQYF. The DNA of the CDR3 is TGTGCCAGCAGCCAAACAGGGCAAAGCACAGATACGCAGTATTTT.